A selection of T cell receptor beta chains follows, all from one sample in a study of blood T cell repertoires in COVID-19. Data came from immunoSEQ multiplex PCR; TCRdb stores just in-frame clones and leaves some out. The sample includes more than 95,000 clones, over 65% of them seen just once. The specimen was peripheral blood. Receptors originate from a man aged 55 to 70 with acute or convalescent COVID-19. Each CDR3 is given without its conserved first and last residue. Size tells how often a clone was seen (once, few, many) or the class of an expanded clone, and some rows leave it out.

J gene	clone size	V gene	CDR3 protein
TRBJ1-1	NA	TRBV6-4	ASSDWQGTEAF
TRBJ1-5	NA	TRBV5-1	ASSLGTGPLQPQH
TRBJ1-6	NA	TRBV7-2	ASSYKGANSPLH
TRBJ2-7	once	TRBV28	ASSQRTGGIGEQY
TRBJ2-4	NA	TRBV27	ASSWDYLAKNIQY
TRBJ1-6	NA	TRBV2	ASSSRTGPNSPLH
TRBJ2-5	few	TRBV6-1	ASSDRGWVETQY
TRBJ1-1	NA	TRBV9	ASSVDRLNTEAF
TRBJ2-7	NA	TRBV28	ASIRTSGSSEQY
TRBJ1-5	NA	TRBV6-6	ASSYWAGFDNQPQH
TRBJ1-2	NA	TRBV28	ASSPGTIGNRDSYGYT
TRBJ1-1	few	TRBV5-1	ASSFGGIGAEAF
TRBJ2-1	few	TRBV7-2	ASSSQRWGVGF
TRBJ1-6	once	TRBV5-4	ASSLERTGQGSPLH
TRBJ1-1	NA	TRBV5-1	ASSLGRRQGATEAF
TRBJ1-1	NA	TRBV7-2	ASSLWGQGITEAF
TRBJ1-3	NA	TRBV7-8	ASSNPRVGNTIY
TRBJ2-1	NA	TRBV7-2	ASSLAVSYNEQF